Listed below are T cell receptor beta chains from one sample, sequenced in a study of blood T cell repertoires in COVID-19. Here immunoSEQ multiplex PCR was the method, and the copy in TCRdb shows in-frame clones only, minus some. The sample includes nearly 110,000 clones, about 70% of them seen just once. The sequenced material came from peripheral blood. These receptors were collected from a human donor with acute or convalescent COVID-19. The donor label of this sample is uncertain. CDR3s include the opening cysteine and the closing phenylalanine or tryptophan. The order of the fields is J gene, V gene, D gene, clone size, CDR3 protein, CDR3 DNA. The D gene is left open where the match is weak. Rows may omit the clone size; those that give it use once, few, many or a size class.

J: TRBJ2-2
V: TRBV2
D: NA
size: NA
CDR3: CASTPGGYTGELFF
DNA: TGTGCCAGCACCCCCGGGGGTTACACCGGGGAGCTGTTTTTT

J: TRBJ1-2
V: TRBV27
D: TRBD1
size: few
CDR3: CASRGQGRNYGYTF
DNA: TGTGCCAGCAGAGGACAGGGTAGGAACTATGGCTACACCTTC

J: TRBJ1-1
V: TRBV12-3/TRBV12-4
D: NA
size: NA
CDR3: CASSLLGATEAFF
DNA: TGTGCCAGCAGTTTATTGGGGGCGACTGAAGCTTTCTTT

J: TRBJ2-1
V: TRBV19
D: NA
size: NA
CDR3: CASSIPAAGQFF
DNA: TGTGCCAGTAGTATCCCCGCCGCGGGGCAGTTCTTC

J: TRBJ1-3
V: TRBV7-2
D: TRBD1
size: NA
CDR3: CASSLVGTGAPSGNTIYF
DNA: TGTGCCAGCAGCTTAGTAGGAACAGGGGCTCCGTCTGGAAACACCATATATTTT

J: TRBJ1-2
V: TRBV29-1
D: NA
size: NA
CDR3: CSVESPLANYGYTF
DNA: TGCAGCGTTGAATCACCGCTAGCTAACTATGGCTACACCTTC

J: TRBJ1-2
V: TRBV27
D: TRBD1
size: NA
CDR3: CASSAPGQDYGYTF
DNA: TGTGCCAGCAGTGCCCCGGGACAGGACTATGGCTACACCTTC

J: TRBJ1-4
V: TRBV29-1
D: NA
size: once
CDR3: CSVKTVNEKLFF
DNA: TGCAGCGTCAAGACAGTTAATGAAAAACTGTTTTTT

J: TRBJ1-2
V: TRBV4-2
D: NA
size: NA
CDR3: CASSQVGHSGITNYGYTF
DNA: TGTGCCAGCAGCCAAGTCGGCCATTCAGGAATCACTAACTATGGCTACACCTTC

J: TRBJ2-1
V: TRBV27
D: NA
size: NA
CDR3: CASSYLSSYNEQFF
DNA: TGTGCCAGCAGTTACCTTAGCTCCTACAATGAGCAGTTCTTC

J: TRBJ1-2
V: TRBV5-1
D: TRBD1
size: NA
CDR3: CASRLQGNLYGYTF
DNA: TGCGCCAGCAGGCTACAGGGGAACCTCTATGGCTACACCTTC

J: TRBJ1-2
V: TRBV4-1
D: TRBD1
size: NA
CDR3: CASSPVGQGARGYTF
DNA: TGCGCCAGCAGCCCGGTAGGACAGGGGGCGCGTGGCTACACCTTC

J: TRBJ1-1
V: TRBV19
D: TRBD1
size: few
CDR3: CASRRTGAPGTEAFF
DNA: TGTGCCAGTAGACGGACAGGGGCCCCGGGGACTGAAGCTTTCTTT

J: TRBJ2-7
V: TRBV30
D: NA
size: NA
CDR3: CAWKTALSYEQYF
DNA: TGTGCCTGGAAGACAGCACTCTCCTACGAGCAGTACTTC

J: TRBJ2-5
V: TRBV30
D: NA
size: NA
CDR3: CAWSRRDAETQYF
DNA: TGTGCCTGGAGTCGGAGGGACGCTGAGACCCAGTACTTC

J: TRBJ1-1
V: TRBV27
D: NA
size: NA
CDR3: CASSWTANTEAFF
DNA: TGTGCCAGCAGTTGGACAGCGAACACTGAAGCTTTCTTT

J: TRBJ1-1
V: TRBV6-5
D: TRBD1
size: NA
CDR3: CASSRDRGRTEAFF
DNA: TGTGCCAGCAGCCGGGACAGGGGGAGGACTGAAGCTTTCTTT

J: TRBJ2-2
V: TRBV6-1
D: TRBD2
size: NA
CDR3: CASLAGGVGELFF
DNA: TGTGCCAGTTTAGCGGGGGGGGTCGGGGAGCTGTTTTTT